This TCR beta chain was observed in a study of T cell changes during pregnancy in multiple sclerosis. The data were produced by immunoSEQ multiplex PCR, yet TCRdb's version contains in-frame clones alone and is incomplete. Counted here are 85,000 to 130,000 clones, almost 95% occurring once; the ten biggest clones make up over 0.8%. Germline assignment: CDR1 MGHRA and CDR2 YSYEKL. J lost 10 bases, V lost 3 bases, and 11 bases had no gene match. The CDR3 sequence is 14 residues long. The sample was peripheral blood, taken before pregnancy. The sequence was collected from a female donor with multiple sclerosis, enrolled in a pregnancy study. The chain is built from TRBV4-1 and TRBJ1-1, with 7 bases matching TRBD1. DNA for the CDR3: TGCGCCAGCAGCCATACCGGGACAGTGATTCTAGCTTTCTTT. Protein product: CASSHTGTVILAFF.